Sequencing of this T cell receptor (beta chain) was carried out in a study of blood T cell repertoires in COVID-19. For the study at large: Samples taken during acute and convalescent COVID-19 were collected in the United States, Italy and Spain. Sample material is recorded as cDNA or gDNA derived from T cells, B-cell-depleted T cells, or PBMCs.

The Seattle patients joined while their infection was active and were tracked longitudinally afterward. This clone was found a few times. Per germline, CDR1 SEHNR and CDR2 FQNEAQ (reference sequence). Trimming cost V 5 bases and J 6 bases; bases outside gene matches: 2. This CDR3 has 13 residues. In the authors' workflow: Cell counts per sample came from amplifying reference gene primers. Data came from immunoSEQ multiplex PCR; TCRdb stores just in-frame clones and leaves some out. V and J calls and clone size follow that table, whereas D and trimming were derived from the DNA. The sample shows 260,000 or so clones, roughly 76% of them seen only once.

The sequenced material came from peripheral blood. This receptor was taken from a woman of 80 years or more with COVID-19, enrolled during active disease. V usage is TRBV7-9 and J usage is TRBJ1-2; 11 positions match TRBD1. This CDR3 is CASSPGQGDGYTF. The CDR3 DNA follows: TGTGCCAGCAGCCCGGGACAGGGGGATGGCTACACCTTC.